This T cell receptor beta chain is drawn from a study of CD8 T cells in ankylosing spondylitis. Findings and caveats of the study: Blood of patients with ankylosing spondylitis appeared to be characterized by a TCR beta motif of several highly homologous variants. There was reportedly significant enrichment of clones that were disease-linked in matched ankylosing spondylitis synovial fluid. Some motif variants were previously reported in reactive arthritis synovial fluid and blood.

5'-RACE, quantitative and with molecular barcodes, yielded the TCR beta libraries. From the 5' RACE reads, TCRdb called clonotypes with MiXCR, one entry per CDR3 protein. This repertoire shows about 160,000 distinct CDR3 sequences, 15% to 20% found once; its top ten account for 7.8%. The CDR3 is 12 amino acids. Trimming took off 3 bases at V and 6 bases at J, with 5 bases between the two ends. The germline gives CDR1 MDHEN, CDR2 SYDVKM. As for this clonotype: The antigen remains unidentified.

The specimen was blood, either unsorted or a sorted T cell fraction (not recorded which). The TCR was taken from a male donor with ankylosing spondylitis or in good health (not recorded which). This rearrangement joins TRBV28 to TRBJ2-2, with D uncertain. CDR3 loop: CASSFPAGELFF. Here the CDR3 DNA reads TGTGCCAGCAGTTTTCCTGCCGGGGAGCTGTTTTTT.